A single sample is the source of the 8 T cell receptor beta chains below, sequenced in a study of T cells expressing NK-cell markers. TCRdb reprocessed the 5' RACE reads and reports one entry per CDR3 protein, with no DNA. Here the sample table reports a few hundred thousand distinct CDR3 sequences. The sequencing input was blood T cells: a sorted CD56 or NKG2C T cell subset, CD4+ or CD8+ T cells, or bulk PBMC T cells (not recorded which). The receptors originated from a man between 18 and 29 years old in good health.

This chain links TRBV12-3 or TRBV12-4 with TRBJ2-1; as DNA is missing, the TRBD2 call by TCRdb cannot be tested. The CDR3 is 15 residues long. CDR3 residues: CASSLPSGLRGEQFF.

The gene calls are TRBV27 and TRBJ2-2; the D call from TCRdb, TRBD1, cannot be confirmed without DNA. There are 15 residues in the CDR3. Germline CDR1 MNHEY, CDR2 SMNVEV (reference sequence). The CDR3 sequence: CASRRDKANTGELFF.

The CDR3 sequence: CASRLSEGQGVNEQFF. This chain joins TRBV12-3 or TRBV12-4 and TRBJ2-1; the D gene TCRdb calls, TRBD1, cannot be checked with no DNA. The CDR3 spans 16 residues.

The chain joins TRBV7-2 to TRBJ1-3. Germline CDR1 is SGHTA and CDR2 is FQGNSA. The CDR3 loop spans 16 amino acids. The CDR3 spells CASSLPLIGTSNTIYF.

The rearrangement joins TRBV24-1 to TRBJ2-3; TCRdb calls TRBD1, which cannot be checked without DNA. In germline, CDR1 is KGHDR, CDR2 SFDVKD. The CDR3 contains 12 residues. Here the CDR3 reads CATSDFPGAQYF.

J is TRBJ2-7 and V is TRBV20-1. CDR3 length equals 14 residues. Germline V gene data show CDR1 as DFQATT and CDR2 as SNEGSKA (reference sequence). CDR3 sequence reads: CSARETGASPEQYF.

CDR3: CASSYHPLQGASYEQYF. The chain combines TRBV6-2 or TRBV6-3 with TRBJ2-7; no DNA is available, so the TRBD1 call from TCRdb remains unchecked. Germline loops: CDR1 MNHEY, CDR2 SVGEGT. The CDR3 has 17 residues.

The rearrangement links TRBV5-1 to TRBJ2-3; TCRdb's assignment of TRBD2 cannot be checked, as there is no DNA. CDR1 and CDR2 (germline): SGHRS, YFSETQ. The CDR3 loop spans 17 amino acids. CDR3 sequence reads: CASSLGVAGRSTDTQYF.